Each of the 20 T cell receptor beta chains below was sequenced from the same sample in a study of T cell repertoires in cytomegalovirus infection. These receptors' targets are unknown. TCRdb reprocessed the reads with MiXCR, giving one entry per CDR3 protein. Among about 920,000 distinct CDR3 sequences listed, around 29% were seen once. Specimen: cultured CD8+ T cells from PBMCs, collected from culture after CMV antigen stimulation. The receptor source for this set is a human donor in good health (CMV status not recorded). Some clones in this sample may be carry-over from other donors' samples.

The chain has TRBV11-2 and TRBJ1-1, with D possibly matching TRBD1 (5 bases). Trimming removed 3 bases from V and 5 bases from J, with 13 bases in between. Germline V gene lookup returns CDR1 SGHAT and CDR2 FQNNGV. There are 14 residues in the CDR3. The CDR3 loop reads CASSFQGIETEAFF. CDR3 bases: TGTGCCAGCAGCTTCCAGGGCATCGAAACTGAAGCTTTCTTT. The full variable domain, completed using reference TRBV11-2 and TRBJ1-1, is EAGVAQSPRYKIIEKRQSVAFWCNPISGHATLYWYQQILGQGPKLLIQFQNNGVVDDSQLPKDRFSAERLKGVDSTLKIQPAKLEDSAVYLCASSFQGIETEAFFGQGTRLTVV.

CDR3 coding DNA: TGTGCCAGCAGTTCAGGGTTCGGGCAGCCCCAGCATTTT. Its protein product is CASSSGFGQPQHF. The chain is built from TRBV6-1 and TRBJ1-5; D might be TRBD1 (5 bases). There are 13 residues in the CDR3. Trimming removed 5 bases at V and 7 bases at J, with 12 bases between. The germline CDR1 and CDR2 sequences are MNHNS and SASEGT.

The CDR3 nucleotides are TGTGCCAGTAGTTACCGGGACAGGGGATACTACGAGCAGTACTTC. Protein product: CASSYRDRGYYEQYF. The rearrangement links TRBV19 to TRBJ2-7; 10 bases align to TRBD1. Looked up from germline, CDR1 is LNHDA and CDR2 is SQIVND (reference sequence). Trimming cost V 5 bases and J 3 bases; bases outside gene matches: 7. This CDR3 is 15 amino acids long. The whole variable domain, remainder taken from reference TRBV19 and TRBJ2-7, is DGGITQSPKYLFRKEGQNVTLSCEQNLNHDAMYWYRQDPGQGLRLIYYSQIVNDFQKGDIAEGYSVSREKKESFPLTVTSAQKNPTAFYLCASSYRDRGYYEQYFGPGTRLTVT.

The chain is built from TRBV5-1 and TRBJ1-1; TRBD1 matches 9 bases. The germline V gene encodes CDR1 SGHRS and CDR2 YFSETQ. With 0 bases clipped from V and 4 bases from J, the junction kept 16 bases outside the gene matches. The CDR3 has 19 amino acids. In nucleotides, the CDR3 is TGCGCCAGCAGCTTGGAGCCGGGACAGGGCCCATATCGGGGCACTGAAGCTTTCTTT. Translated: CASSLEPGQGPYRGTEAFF.

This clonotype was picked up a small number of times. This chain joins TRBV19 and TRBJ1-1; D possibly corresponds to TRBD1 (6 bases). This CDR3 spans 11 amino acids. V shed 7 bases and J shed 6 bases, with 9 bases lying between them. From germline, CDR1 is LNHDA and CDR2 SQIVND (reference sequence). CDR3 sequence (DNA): TGTGCCAGTATAGGGGGACCTGAAGCTTTCTTT. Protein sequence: CASIGGPEAFF.

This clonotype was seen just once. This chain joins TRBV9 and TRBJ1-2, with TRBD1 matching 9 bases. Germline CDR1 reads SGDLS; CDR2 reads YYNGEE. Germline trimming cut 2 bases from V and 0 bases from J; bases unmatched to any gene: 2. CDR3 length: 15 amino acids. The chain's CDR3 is CASSVGQGTNYGYTF. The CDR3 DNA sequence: TGTGCCAGCAGCGTCGGACAGGGGACTAACTATGGCTACACCTTC.

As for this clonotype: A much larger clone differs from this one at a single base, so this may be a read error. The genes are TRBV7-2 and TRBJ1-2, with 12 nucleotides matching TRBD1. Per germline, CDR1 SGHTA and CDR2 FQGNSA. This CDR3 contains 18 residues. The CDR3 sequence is CASSLAGTGGPTNYGYTF. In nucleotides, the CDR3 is TGTGCCAGCAGCCTAGCGGGGACAGGGGGCCCTACTAACTATGGCTACACCTTC.

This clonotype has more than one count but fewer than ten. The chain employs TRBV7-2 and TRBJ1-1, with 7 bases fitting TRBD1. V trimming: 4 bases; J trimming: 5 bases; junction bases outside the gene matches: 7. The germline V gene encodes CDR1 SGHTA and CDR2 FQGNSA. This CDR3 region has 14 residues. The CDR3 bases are TGTGCCAGCAGCTCGACAGGGAGTCCAACTGAAGCTTTCTTT. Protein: CASSSTGSPTEAFF. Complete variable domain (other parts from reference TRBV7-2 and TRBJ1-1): GAGVSQSPSNKVTEKGKDVELRCDPISGHTALYWYRQSLGQGLEFLIYFQGNSAPDKSGLPSDRFSAERTGGSVSTLTIQRTQQEDSAVYLCASSSTGSPTEAFFGQGTRLTVV.

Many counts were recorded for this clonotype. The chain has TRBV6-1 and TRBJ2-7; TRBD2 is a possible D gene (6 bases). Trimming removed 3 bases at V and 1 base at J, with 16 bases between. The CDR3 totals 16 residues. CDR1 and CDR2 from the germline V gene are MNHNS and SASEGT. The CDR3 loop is CASSDFRSGGSYEQYF. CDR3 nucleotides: TGTGCCAGCAGTGATTTCAGGTCCGGAGGGTCCTACGAGCAGTACTTC.

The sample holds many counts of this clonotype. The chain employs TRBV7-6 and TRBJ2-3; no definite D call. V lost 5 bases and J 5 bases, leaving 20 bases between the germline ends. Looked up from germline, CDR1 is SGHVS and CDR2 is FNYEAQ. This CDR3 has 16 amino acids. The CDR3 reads CASSPHSKPNVDTQYF. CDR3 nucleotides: TGTGCCAGCAGCCCCCACTCGAAACCTAACGTAGATACGCAGTATTTT.

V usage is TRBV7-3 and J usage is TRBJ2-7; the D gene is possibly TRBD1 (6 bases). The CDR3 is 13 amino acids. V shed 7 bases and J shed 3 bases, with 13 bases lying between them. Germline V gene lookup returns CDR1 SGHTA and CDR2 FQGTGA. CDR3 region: CASIPRQDYEQYV. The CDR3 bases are TGTGCCAGCATCCCTCGACAGGACTACGAGCAGTACGTC.

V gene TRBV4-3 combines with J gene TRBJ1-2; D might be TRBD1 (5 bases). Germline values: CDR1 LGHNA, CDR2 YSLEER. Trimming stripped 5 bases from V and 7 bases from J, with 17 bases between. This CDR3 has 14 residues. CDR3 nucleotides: TGCGCCAGCAGCAACCGGGACGGAGTTGGTGGCTACACCTTC. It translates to CASSNRDGVGGYTF.

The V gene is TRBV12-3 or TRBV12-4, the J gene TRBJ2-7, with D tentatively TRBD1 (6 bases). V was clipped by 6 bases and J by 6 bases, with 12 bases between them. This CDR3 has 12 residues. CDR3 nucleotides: TGTGCCAGCAGCCTCGACAGGAGCGAGCAGTACGTC. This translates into CASSLDRSEQYV.

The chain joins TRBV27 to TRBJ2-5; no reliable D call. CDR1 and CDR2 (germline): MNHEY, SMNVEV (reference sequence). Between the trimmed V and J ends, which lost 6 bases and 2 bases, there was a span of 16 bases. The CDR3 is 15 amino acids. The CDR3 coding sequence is TGTGCCAGCAGCCCGCTCGTGAGACAACAAGAGACCCAGTACTTC. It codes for CASSPLVRQQETQYF.

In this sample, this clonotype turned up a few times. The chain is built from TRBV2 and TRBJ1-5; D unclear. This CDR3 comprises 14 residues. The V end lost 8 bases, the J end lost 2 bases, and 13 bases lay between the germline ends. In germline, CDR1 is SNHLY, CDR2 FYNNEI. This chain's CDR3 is CASGRDTGNQPQHF. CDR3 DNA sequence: TGTGCCAGCGGCCGGGATACGGGCAATCAGCCCCAGCATTTT.

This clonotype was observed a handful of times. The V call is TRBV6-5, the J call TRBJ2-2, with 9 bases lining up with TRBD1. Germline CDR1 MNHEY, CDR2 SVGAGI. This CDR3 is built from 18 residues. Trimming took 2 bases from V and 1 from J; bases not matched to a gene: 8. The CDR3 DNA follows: TGTGCCAGCAGTTACACCAGGGACAGGGTCATGAACACCGGGGAGCTGTTTTTT. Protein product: CASSYTRDRVMNTGELFF.

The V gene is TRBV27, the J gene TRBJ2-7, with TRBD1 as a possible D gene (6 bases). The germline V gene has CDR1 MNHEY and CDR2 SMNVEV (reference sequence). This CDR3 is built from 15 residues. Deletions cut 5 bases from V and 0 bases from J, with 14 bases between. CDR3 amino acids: CASSIQGLSSYEQYF. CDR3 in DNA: TGTGCCAGCAGTATCCAGGGGTTAAGCTCCTACGAGCAGTACTTC.

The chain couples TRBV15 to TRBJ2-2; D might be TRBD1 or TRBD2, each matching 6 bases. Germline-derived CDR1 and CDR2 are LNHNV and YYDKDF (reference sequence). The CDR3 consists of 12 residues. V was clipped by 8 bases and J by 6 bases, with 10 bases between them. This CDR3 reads CATLGGSGELFF. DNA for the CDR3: TGTGCCACCTTGGGGGGCTCCGGGGAGCTGTTTTTT. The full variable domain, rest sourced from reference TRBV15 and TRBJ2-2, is DAMVIQNPRYQVTQFGKPVTLSCSQTLNHNVMYWYQQKSSQAPKLLFHYYDKDFNNEADTPDNFQSRRPNTSFCFLDIRSPGLGDTAMYLCATLGGSGELFFGEGSRLTVL.

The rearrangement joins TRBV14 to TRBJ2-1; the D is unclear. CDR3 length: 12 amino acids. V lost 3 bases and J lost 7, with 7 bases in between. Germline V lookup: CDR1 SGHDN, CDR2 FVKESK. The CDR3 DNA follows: TGTGCCAGCAGCCAGATGAGGAATGAGCAGTTCTTC. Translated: CASSQMRNEQFF.

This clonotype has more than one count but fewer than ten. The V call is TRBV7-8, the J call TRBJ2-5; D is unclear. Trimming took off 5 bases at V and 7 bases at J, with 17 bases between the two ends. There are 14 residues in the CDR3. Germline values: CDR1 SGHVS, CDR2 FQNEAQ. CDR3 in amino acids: CASSPRSGFRTQYF. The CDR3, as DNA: TGTGCCAGCAGCCCCCGGTCGGGTTTTCGGACCCAGTACTTC.